This TCR beta chain came from a study of breast tumors, draining lymph nodes, adjacent tissues. Regarding the study as a whole: Tumors had less TCR diversity than lymph nodes, more than nontumor tissue. Tumor and nontumor repertoires were significantly more similar in luminal-like than in basal-like breast cancer.

TCRdb passed the multiplex PCR reads through MiXCR, listing each CDR3 protein once. The sample carries roughly 260,000 distinct CDR3 sequences, 30% to 35% recorded once. Trimming took off 7 bases at V and 7 bases at J, with 19 bases between the two ends. Germline V gene lookup returns CDR1 MDHEN and CDR2 SYDVKM. This CDR3 is 15 amino acids long. This clonotype was picked up a small number of times. The target antigen is unknown. Samples came from axillary lymph nodes draining the breast cancer. The V and J genes are TRBV28 and TRBJ1-4; D possibly corresponds to TRBD1 (5 bases). This TCR was sampled from a female donor with breast cancer. Some clones in this sample may be carry-over from other donors' samples. What was sequenced was axillary lymph node tissue. CDR3 sequence reads: CASIPSGRWGEKLFF. CDR3 bases: TGTGCCAGCATCCCCTCGGGGCGATGGGGTGAAAAACTGTTTTTT.